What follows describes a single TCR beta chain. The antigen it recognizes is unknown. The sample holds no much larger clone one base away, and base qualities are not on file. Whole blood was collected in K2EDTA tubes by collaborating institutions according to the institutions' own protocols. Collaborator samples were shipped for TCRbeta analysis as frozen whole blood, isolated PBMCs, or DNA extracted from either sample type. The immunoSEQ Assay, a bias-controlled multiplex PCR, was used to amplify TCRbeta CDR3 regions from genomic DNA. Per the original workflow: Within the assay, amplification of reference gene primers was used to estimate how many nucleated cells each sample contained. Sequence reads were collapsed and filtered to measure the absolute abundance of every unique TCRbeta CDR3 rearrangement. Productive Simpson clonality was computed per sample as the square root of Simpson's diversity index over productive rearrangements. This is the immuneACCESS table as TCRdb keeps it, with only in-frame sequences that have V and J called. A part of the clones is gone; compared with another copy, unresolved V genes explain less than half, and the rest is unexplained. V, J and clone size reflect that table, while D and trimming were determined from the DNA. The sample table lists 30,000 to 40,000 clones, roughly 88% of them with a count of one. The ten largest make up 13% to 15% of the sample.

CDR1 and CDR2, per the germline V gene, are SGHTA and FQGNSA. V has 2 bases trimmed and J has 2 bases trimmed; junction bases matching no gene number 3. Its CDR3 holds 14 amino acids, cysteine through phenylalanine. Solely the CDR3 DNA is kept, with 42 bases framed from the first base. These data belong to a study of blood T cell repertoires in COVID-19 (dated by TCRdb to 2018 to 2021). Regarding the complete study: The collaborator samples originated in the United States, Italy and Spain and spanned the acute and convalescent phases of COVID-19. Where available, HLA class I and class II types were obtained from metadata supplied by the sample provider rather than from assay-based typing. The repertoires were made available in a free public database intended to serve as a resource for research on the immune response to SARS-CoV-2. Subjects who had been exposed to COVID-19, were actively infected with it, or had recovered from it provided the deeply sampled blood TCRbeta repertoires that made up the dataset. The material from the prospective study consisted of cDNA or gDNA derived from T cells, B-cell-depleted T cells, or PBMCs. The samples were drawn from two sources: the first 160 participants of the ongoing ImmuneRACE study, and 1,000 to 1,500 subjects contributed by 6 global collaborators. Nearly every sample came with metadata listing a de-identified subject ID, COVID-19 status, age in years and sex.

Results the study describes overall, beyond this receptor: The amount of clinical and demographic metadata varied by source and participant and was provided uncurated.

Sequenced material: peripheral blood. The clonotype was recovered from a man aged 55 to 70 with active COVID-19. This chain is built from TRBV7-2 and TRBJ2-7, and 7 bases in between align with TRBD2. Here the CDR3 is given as CASSLIAGPYEQYF. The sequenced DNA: TGTGCCAGCAGCTTAATAGCGGGTCCCTACGAGCAGTACTTC.